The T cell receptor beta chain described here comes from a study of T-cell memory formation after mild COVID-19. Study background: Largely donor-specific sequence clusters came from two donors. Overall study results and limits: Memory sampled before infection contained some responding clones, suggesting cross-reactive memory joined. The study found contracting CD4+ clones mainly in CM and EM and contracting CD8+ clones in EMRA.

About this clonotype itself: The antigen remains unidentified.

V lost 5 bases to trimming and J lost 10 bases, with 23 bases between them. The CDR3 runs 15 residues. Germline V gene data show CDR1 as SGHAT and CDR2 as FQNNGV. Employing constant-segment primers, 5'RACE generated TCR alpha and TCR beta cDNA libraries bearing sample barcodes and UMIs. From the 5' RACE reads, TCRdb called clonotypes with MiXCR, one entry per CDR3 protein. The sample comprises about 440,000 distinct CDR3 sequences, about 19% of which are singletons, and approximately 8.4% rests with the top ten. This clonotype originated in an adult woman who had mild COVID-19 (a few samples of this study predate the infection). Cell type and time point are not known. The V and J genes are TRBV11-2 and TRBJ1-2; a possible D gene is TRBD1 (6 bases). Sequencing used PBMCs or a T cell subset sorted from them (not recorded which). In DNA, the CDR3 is TGTGCCAGCAGCCTTTCATTAAATAACAGGGCAGACTACACCTTC. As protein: CASSLSLNNRADYTF.